Below are 21 T cell receptor beta chains sequenced from a single sample in a study of control samples from healthy donors and cancer patients. Profiling relied on immunoSEQ multiplex PCR, and the TCRdb table lists in-frame clones only, not all of them. In the table there are 130,000 to 150,000 clones, about 91% of which are singletons. Sequencing was performed on blood. These receptors were collected from a young man in good health.

The gene calls are TRBV7-8 and TRBJ1-4; 9 nucleotides agree with TRBD1. Per germline, CDR1 SGHVS and CDR2 FQNEAQ. V trimming: 4 bases; J trimming: 6 bases; junction bases outside the gene matches: 9. This CDR3 contains 16 residues. The CDR3 spells CASSSWPTGGDEKLFF. For the CDR3, the DNA is TGTGCCAGCAGCTCCTGGCCGACAGGGGGGGATGAAAAACTGTTTTTT.

This chain joins TRBV28 and TRBJ1-6; no firm D call. The CDR3 covers 16 residues. Per the germline V gene, CDR1 is MDHEN and CDR2 is SYDVKM. Trimming took 2 bases from V and 2 from J, leaving 10 bases between them. Written as DNA, the CDR3 is TGTGCCAGCAGTTTACCCGCGGTCCCCTATAATTCACCCCTCCACTTT. This encodes CASSLPAVPYNSPLHF.

This CDR3 reads CASSLGSNEKLFF. The CDR3 nucleotides read TGCGCCAGCAGCCTTGGTTCCAATGAAAAACTGTTTTTT. The rearrangement uses TRBV4-1 and TRBJ1-4; D is uncertain. Germline CDR1 reads MGHRA; CDR2 reads YSYEKL. This CDR3 comprises 13 residues. Trimming took off 4 bases at V and 5 bases at J, with 8 bases between the two ends.

CDR3 amino acids: CASSQLSDSPLHF. DNA for the CDR3: TGTGCCAGCAGCCAACTCTCCGATTCACCCCTCCACTTT. The rearrangement uses TRBV7-8 and TRBJ1-6, with D unresolved. V was trimmed by 5 bases and J by 8 bases, leaving 10 bases between them. CDR1 and CDR2 (germline): SGHVS, FQNEAQ. This CDR3 has 13 amino acids.

The gene calls are TRBV6-6 and TRBJ1-1, with 9 bases aligning to TRBD1. With V trimmed by 7 bases and J by 10 bases, 16 bases remained unmatched. Per the germline V gene, CDR1 is MNHNY and CDR2 is SVGAGI (reference sequence). CDR3 length: 15 amino acids. Here the CDR3 DNA reads TGTGCCAGCAATCAATTTCCACAGGGGGCCCAAAGAGCTTTCTTT. This codes for CASNQFPQGAQRAFF.

Here the CDR3 DNA reads TGTGCCAGCAGTGAATACATAACCTACGAGCAGTACTTC. It translates to CASSEYITYEQYF. V usage is TRBV2 and J usage is TRBJ2-7; D remains ambiguous. Deletions cut 2 bases from V and 2 bases from J, with 7 bases between. The length of the CDR3 is 13 residues. Germline-derived CDR1 and CDR2 are SNHLY and FYNNEI. Based on the CDR3 plus reference TRBV2 and TRBJ2-7, the full variable domain is EPEVTQTPSHQVTQMGQEVILRCVPISNHLYFYWYRQILGQKVEFLVSFYNNEISEKSEIFDDQFSVERPDGSNFTLKIRSTKLEDSAMYFCASSEYITYEQYFGPGTRLTVT.

The chain is built from TRBV4-1 and TRBJ1-2, with 7 bases that match TRBD1. J was trimmed by 11 bases and V by 0 bases; bases with no gene match: 12. The CDR3 sequence is 15 residues long. Germline V CDR1 and CDR2: MGHRA, YSYEKL. The CDR3 is CASSQDMKGAERYTF. The CDR3 DNA sequence: TGCGCCAGCAGCCAAGATATGAAGGGGGCGGAAAGGTACACCTTC.

The chain joins TRBV19 to TRBJ1-1; possible D gene TRBD1, 5 bases. Germline assignment: CDR1 LNHDA and CDR2 SQIVND (reference sequence). The CDR3 runs 15 residues. Trimming left V 6 bases short and J 5 bases short, with 19 bases between. Here the CDR3 DNA reads TGTGCCAGTAGAACATCGGAGGCAGGGTGGACTGAAGCTTTCTTT. Protein sequence: CASRTSEAGWTEAFF.

The CDR3 reads CASSTAGGVNTEAFF. The CDR3, as DNA: TGCGCCAGCAGCACCGCCGGAGGGGTGAACACTGAAGCTTTCTTT. The chain uses TRBV5-1 and TRBJ1-1; the D gene is possibly TRBD1 (5 bases). The germline V gene encodes CDR1 SGHRS and CDR2 YFSETQ. The V gene lost 4 bases and the J gene lost 0 bases, with 13 bases spanning the gap. The CDR3 covers 15 residues.

This chain connects TRBV7-2 to TRBJ1-5; D ambiguous. The germline V gene encodes CDR1 SGHTA and CDR2 FQGNSA. The CDR3 has 13 residues. V was clipped by 1 base and J by 3 bases, with 4 bases between them. CDR3 sequence: CASSLGLNQPQHF. In DNA form, the CDR3 reads TGTGCCAGCAGCTTAGGTCTCAATCAGCCCCAGCATTTT.

The chain is built from TRBV19 and TRBJ1-6; D not resolved. Germline V gives CDR1 LNHDA, CDR2 SQIVND (reference sequence). The length of the CDR3 is 13 residues. V lost 5 bases to trimming and J lost 7 bases, with 9 bases between them. CDR3 region: CASSFPGNSPLHF. The CDR3 DNA sequence: TGTGCCAGTAGTTTCCCGGGGAATTCACCCCTCCACTTT.

This chain connects TRBV28 to TRBJ2-7, with D unclear. CDR1 is MDHEN, CDR2 SYDVKM, per germline. The CDR3 length is 13 residues. The V and J ends lost 3 bases and 1 base respectively, with 7 bases between them. The DNA for the CDR3 is TGTGCCAGCAGTTTCGTCAGGTCCTACGAGCAGTACTTC. It translates to CASSFVRSYEQYF. Full variable domain (remainder filled in from reference TRBV28 and TRBJ2-7): DVKVTQSSRYLVKRTGEKVFLECVQDMDHENMFWYRQDPGLGLRLIYFSYDVKMKEKGDIPEGYSVSREKKERFSLILESASTNQTSMYLCASSFVRSYEQYFGPGTRLTVT.

The J gene is TRBJ1-1, the V gene TRBV5-1; unclear D gene. CDR1 and CDR2 (germline): SGHRS, YFSETQ. The germline V and J ends were trimmed by 1 base and 7 bases, with 17 bases remaining between them. The CDR3 is 15 residues long. The CDR3 DNA follows: TGCGCCAGCAGCTTGCACCAAGGAGGGAAAGGTGAAGCTTTCTTT. Its protein product is CASSLHQGGKGEAFF.

CDR3 nucleotide sequence: TGCGCCAGCAGCCCTACAGGGGCAAATGAAAAACTGTTTTTT. Amino acid sequence: CASSPTGANEKLFF. This sequence joins TRBV10-2 and TRBJ1-4; 7 bases match TRBD1. The CDR3 is 14 amino acids. Germline V gene sequence: CDR1 WSHSY, CDR2 SAAADI. J lost 5 bases, V lost 6 bases, and 6 bases had no gene match.

This clone appeared a single time. The V call is TRBV7-3, the J call TRBJ2-7, with 7 positions matching TRBD1. CDR1 and CDR2 from the germline V gene are SGHTA and FQGTGA. With V trimmed by 5 bases and J by 8 bases, 6 bases remained unmatched. This CDR3 spans 12 amino acids. In DNA, the CDR3 is TGTGCCAGCAGCGACCGACAGGGCAAGCAGTACTTC. This translates into CASSDRQGKQYF.

The chain links TRBV29-1 to TRBJ1-1; no reliable D call. Trimming removed 7 bases from V and 0 bases from J, with 12 bases in between. The CDR3 has 13 residues. CDR1 is SQVTM and CDR2 is ANQGSEA in the germline V gene. In DNA, the CDR3 is TGCAGCGGGCAGAGATTACTGAACACTGAAGCTTTCTTT. This sequence encodes CSGQRLLNTEAFF.

The V call is TRBV28, the J call TRBJ1-3, with 7 bases lining up with TRBD1. This CDR3 has 14 residues. V lost 5 bases to trimming and J lost 7 bases; unmatched junction nucleotides: 8. Per the germline V gene, CDR1 is MDHEN and CDR2 is SYDVKM. The DNA of the CDR3 is TGTGCCAGCAGTGAACCGGGACAGCTTAACACCATATATTTT. It yields the protein CASSEPGQLNTIYF.

The rearrangement uses TRBV4-1 and TRBJ2-7; TRBD2 matches at 10 bases. V lost 0 bases to trimming and J lost 3 bases; unmatched junction nucleotides: 8. The CDR3 runs to 17 residues. CDR1 is MGHRA, CDR2 YSYEKL, per germline. The CDR3 DNA follows: TGCGCCAGCAGCCAAGAAGTATCCGGGACTAGCGTCTACGAGCAGTACTTC. It is translated as CASSQEVSGTSVYEQYF.

This clone was observed once. The chain links TRBV5-8 to TRBJ1-5, with D possibly TRBD1 on 6 matching bases. V was pared by 4 bases and J by 1 base, with 24 bases between. Germline CDR1 is SGHTS and CDR2 is YDEGEE. CDR3 length: 19 residues. In DNA form, the CDR3 reads TGTGCCAGCAGCCTAACACGGGACACAAACCTTTACAGCAATCAGCCCCAGCATTTT. It codes for CASSLTRDTNLYSNQPQHF.

The CDR3 loop reads CASSIGYQGQPQHF. DNA of the CDR3: TGTGCCAGTAGTATTGGGTACCAAGGGCAGCCCCAGCATTTT. The chain has TRBV19 and TRBJ1-5; unclear D gene. Germline-derived CDR1 and CDR2 are LNHDA and SQIVND (reference sequence). Trimming shortened V by 3 bases and J by 7 bases, and 13 bases separated the two germline ends. The CDR3 has 14 residues.

V gene TRBV6-5 combines with J gene TRBJ2-7, with a tentative D call TRBD1 (6 bases). This CDR3 contains 13 residues. CDR1 and CDR2 from the germline V gene are MNHEY and SVGAGI. The ends were cut back, 5 bases at V and 3 bases at J, with 11 bases in the middle. The CDR3 DNA follows: TGTGCCAGCAGTCTCACAGGGAACTACGAGCAGTACTTC. This gives the protein CASSLTGNYEQYF.